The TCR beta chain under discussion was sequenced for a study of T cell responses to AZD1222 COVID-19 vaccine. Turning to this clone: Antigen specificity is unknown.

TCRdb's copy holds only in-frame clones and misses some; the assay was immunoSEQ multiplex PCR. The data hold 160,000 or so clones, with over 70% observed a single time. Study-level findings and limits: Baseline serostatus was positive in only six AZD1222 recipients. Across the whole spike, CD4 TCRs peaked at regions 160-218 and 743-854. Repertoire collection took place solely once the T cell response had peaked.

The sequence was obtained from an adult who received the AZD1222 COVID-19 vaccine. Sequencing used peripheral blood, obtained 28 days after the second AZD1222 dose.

The CDR3 reads CATSGTGLADQPQHF. CDR3 DNA sequence: TGTGCCACCTCGGGGACAGGGTTAGCCGATCAGCCCCAGCATTTT. The rearrangement joins TRBV24-1 to TRBJ1-5; 9 bases align to TRBD1. The CDR3 loop spans 15 amino acids. The germline V gene encodes CDR1 KGHDR and CDR2 SFDVKD. The trim removed 9 bases at V and 5 bases at J, leaving 10 bases unmatched.